What follows describes a single T cell receptor beta chain. The data belong to a study of blood T cell repertoires in COVID-19. The wider study: The United States, Italy and Spain provided the acute and convalescent COVID-19 samples.

This CDR3 region has 15 residues. V was shortened by 0 bases and J by 2 bases, with 8 bases between the two germline ends. The germline gives CDR1 WSHSY, CDR2 SAAADI. Symptom resolution, clearance, or two negative PCRs marked the recovered donors of Cohort 3. Assay used: immunoSEQ multiplex PCR; TCRdb lists only in-frame clones, some missing. The repertoire holds 130,000 or so clones, with approximately 80% as singletons. This rearrangement joins TRBV10-2 to TRBJ1-5; no firm D call. Sequenced sample: PBMCs or T cells enriched from blood (not recorded which). This clonotype was sampled from a man over 45 who had recovered from COVID-19. CDR3 bases: TGCGCCAGCAGTGAGTCACCACAGCGCAATCAGCCCCAGCATTTT. Amino acid sequence: CASSESPQRNQPQHF.